The rows below give T cell receptor beta chains drawn from one sample of a study of T cell repertoires in cytomegalovirus infection. TCRdb used MiXCR to reprocess the reads, holding one entry per CDR3 protein. In the table there are around 550,000 distinct CDR3 sequences, approximately 25% of which are singletons. The sample taken for sequencing was PBMCs. Receptors were obtained from a human donor in good health (CMV status not recorded). Some clones in this sample may be carry-over from other donors' samples. Both conserved end residues are part of each CDR3. A D gene is named only where the DNA matches it firmly. Rows may omit the clone size; those that give it use once, few, many or a size class.

v_gene: TRBV28; j_gene: TRBJ1-3; d_gene: NA; abundance: few; CDR3nt: TGTGCCAGCAGTTCTGTGGCAGGCCCAAGCTCTGGAAACACCATATATTTT; CDR3aa: CASSSVAGPSSGNTIYF
v_gene: TRBV2; j_gene: TRBJ1-4; d_gene: NA; abundance: NA; CDR3nt: TGTGCCAGCAGTGATAGCAGGGGTTCAGAAAAACTGTTTTTT; CDR3aa: CASSDSRGSEKLFF
v_gene: TRBV4-3; j_gene: TRBJ1-1; d_gene: NA; abundance: NA; CDR3nt: TGCGCCAGCAGCCAATCGATCGGGGGGCTAGCTTTCTTT; CDR3aa: CASSQSIGGLAFF
v_gene: TRBV29-1; j_gene: TRBJ1-1; d_gene: NA; abundance: few; CDR3nt: TGCAGCGTTGCCCCGCGACCTGAAGCTTTCTTT; CDR3aa: CSVAPRPEAFF
v_gene: TRBV6-5; j_gene: TRBJ2-1; d_gene: NA; abundance: NA; CDR3nt: TGTGCCAGCTGCCGGCCGGGTAGCTCCTACAATGAGCAGTTCTTC; CDR3aa: CASCRPGSSYNEQFF
v_gene: TRBV11-2; j_gene: TRBJ2-1; d_gene: NA; abundance: NA; CDR3nt: TGTGCCAGCAGTTGGCTGGTGGCGGGCCCCAATGAGCAGTTCTTC; CDR3aa: CASSWLVAGPNEQFF
v_gene: TRBV27; j_gene: TRBJ2-1; d_gene: NA; abundance: NA; CDR3nt: TGTGCCAGCAGTTTAAGGGTCAGCGGAACTTACTCCTACAATGAGCAGTTCTTC; CDR3aa: CASSLRVSGTYSYNEQFF
v_gene: TRBV6-5; j_gene: TRBJ2-7; d_gene: TRBD2; abundance: few; CDR3nt: TGTGCCAGCAGTTTCACACCGACTAGCCAACCTACCTACGAGCAGTACTTC; CDR3aa: CASSFTPTSQPTYEQYF
v_gene: TRBV6-6; j_gene: TRBJ1-1; d_gene: NA; abundance: few; CDR3nt: TGTGCCAGCAGTTACGCTCTCGGGTACACTGAAGCTTTCTTT; CDR3aa: CASSYALGYTEAFF
v_gene: TRBV7-2; j_gene: TRBJ2-1; d_gene: TRBD2; abundance: few; CDR3nt: TGTGCCAGCAGCACATCTAGCGGTAGCTCCTACAATGAGCAGTTCTTC; CDR3aa: CASSTSSGSSYNEQFF
v_gene: TRBV7-2; j_gene: TRBJ1-5; d_gene: TRBD1; abundance: many; CDR3nt: TGTGCCAGCAGCATCGGGACAGACCAGCCCCAGCATTTT; CDR3aa: CASSIGTDQPQHF
v_gene: TRBV7-2; j_gene: TRBJ2-2; d_gene: NA; abundance: NA; CDR3nt: TGTGCCAGCAGCGCACTGACTGCCCGGGAGCTGTTTTTT; CDR3aa: CASSALTARELFF
v_gene: TRBV7-9; j_gene: TRBJ2-4; d_gene: NA; abundance: NA; CDR3nt: TGTGCCAGCAGCCCGGAGCTAGCCAAAAACATTCAGTACTTC; CDR3aa: CASSPELAKNIQYF
v_gene: TRBV7-2; j_gene: TRBJ2-2; d_gene: TRBD2; abundance: many; CDR3nt: TGTGCCAGCAGGGGATGGACTAGCGGGACATCCGGGGAGCTGTTTTTT; CDR3aa: CASRGWTSGTSGELFF
v_gene: TRBV28; j_gene: TRBJ2-3; d_gene: NA; abundance: once; CDR3nt: TGTGCCAGCAGTCCTAGGATATTCCGGCAGAACTACTTCGACACAGATACGCAGTATTTT; CDR3aa: CASSPRIFRQNYFDTDTQYF
v_gene: TRBV7-2; j_gene: TRBJ2-1; d_gene: NA; abundance: many; CDR3nt: TGTGCCAGCAGCTCGGGAGTCCTACCCAATGAGCAGTTCTTC; CDR3aa: CASSSGVLPNEQFF
v_gene: TRBV7-2; j_gene: TRBJ2-4; d_gene: NA; abundance: many; CDR3nt: TGTGCCAGCAGCCCGATACCCAAAAACATTCAGTACTTC; CDR3aa: CASSPIPKNIQYF
v_gene: TRBV13; j_gene: TRBJ2-3; d_gene: TRBD2; abundance: NA; CDR3nt: TGTGCCAGCAGCTTAGCCTGGTTAGCGGGAGCGGGTAACACAGATACGCAGTATTTT; CDR3aa: CASSLAWLAGAGNTDTQYF
v_gene: TRBV10-3; j_gene: TRBJ2-7; d_gene: TRBD1; abundance: NA; CDR3nt: TGTGCCATCAGTGAGTCGACAGGGGTATTATACGAGCAGTACTTC; CDR3aa: CAISESTGVLYEQYF
v_gene: TRBV7-2; j_gene: TRBJ2-5; d_gene: NA; abundance: many; CDR3nt: TGTGCCAGCAGCTCAGACTGGGGGGAGACCCAGTACTTC; CDR3aa: CASSSDWGETQYF
v_gene: TRBV5-6; j_gene: TRBJ2-1; d_gene: TRBD2; abundance: NA; CDR3nt: TGTGCCAGCAGCTTGGCCGGACTAGCGGGAGCCGCCAATGAGCAGTTCTTC; CDR3aa: CASSLAGLAGAANEQFF
v_gene: TRBV3-1; j_gene: TRBJ2-5; d_gene: NA; abundance: NA; CDR3nt: TGTGCCAGCAGCCAAGATATAGTGGGTCTAGAGACCCAGTACTTC; CDR3aa: CASSQDIVGLETQYF
v_gene: TRBV10-3; j_gene: TRBJ1-2; d_gene: TRBD1; abundance: many; CDR3nt: TGTGCCATAGGGACAGACTATGGCTACACCTTC; CDR3aa: CAIGTDYGYTF
v_gene: TRBV7-2; j_gene: TRBJ2-3; d_gene: NA; abundance: many; CDR3nt: TGTGCCAGCAGCTTGAGACTACAGTGGGATACGCAGTATTTT; CDR3aa: CASSLRLQWDTQYF